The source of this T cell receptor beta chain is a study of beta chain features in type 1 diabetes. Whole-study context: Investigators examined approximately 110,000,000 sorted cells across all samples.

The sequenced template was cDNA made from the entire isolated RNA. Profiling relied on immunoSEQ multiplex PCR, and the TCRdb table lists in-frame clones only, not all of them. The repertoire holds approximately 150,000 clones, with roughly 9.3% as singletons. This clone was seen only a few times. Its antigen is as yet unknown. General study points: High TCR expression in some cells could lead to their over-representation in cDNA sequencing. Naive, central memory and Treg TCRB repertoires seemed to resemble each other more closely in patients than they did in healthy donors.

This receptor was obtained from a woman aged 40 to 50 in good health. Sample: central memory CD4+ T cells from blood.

CDR3 amino acids: CASSEVGGYEQYF. The CDR3 nucleotides read TGCGCCAGCAGTGAGGTGGGGGGCTACGAGCAGTACTTC. V usage is TRBV10-1 and J usage is TRBJ2-7, with a weak D call TRBD2 (6 bases). Germline CDR1 is WNHNN and CDR2 is SYGVQD (reference sequence). The CDR3 spans 13 residues. V lost 2 bases to trimming and J lost 3 bases, with 8 bases between them.